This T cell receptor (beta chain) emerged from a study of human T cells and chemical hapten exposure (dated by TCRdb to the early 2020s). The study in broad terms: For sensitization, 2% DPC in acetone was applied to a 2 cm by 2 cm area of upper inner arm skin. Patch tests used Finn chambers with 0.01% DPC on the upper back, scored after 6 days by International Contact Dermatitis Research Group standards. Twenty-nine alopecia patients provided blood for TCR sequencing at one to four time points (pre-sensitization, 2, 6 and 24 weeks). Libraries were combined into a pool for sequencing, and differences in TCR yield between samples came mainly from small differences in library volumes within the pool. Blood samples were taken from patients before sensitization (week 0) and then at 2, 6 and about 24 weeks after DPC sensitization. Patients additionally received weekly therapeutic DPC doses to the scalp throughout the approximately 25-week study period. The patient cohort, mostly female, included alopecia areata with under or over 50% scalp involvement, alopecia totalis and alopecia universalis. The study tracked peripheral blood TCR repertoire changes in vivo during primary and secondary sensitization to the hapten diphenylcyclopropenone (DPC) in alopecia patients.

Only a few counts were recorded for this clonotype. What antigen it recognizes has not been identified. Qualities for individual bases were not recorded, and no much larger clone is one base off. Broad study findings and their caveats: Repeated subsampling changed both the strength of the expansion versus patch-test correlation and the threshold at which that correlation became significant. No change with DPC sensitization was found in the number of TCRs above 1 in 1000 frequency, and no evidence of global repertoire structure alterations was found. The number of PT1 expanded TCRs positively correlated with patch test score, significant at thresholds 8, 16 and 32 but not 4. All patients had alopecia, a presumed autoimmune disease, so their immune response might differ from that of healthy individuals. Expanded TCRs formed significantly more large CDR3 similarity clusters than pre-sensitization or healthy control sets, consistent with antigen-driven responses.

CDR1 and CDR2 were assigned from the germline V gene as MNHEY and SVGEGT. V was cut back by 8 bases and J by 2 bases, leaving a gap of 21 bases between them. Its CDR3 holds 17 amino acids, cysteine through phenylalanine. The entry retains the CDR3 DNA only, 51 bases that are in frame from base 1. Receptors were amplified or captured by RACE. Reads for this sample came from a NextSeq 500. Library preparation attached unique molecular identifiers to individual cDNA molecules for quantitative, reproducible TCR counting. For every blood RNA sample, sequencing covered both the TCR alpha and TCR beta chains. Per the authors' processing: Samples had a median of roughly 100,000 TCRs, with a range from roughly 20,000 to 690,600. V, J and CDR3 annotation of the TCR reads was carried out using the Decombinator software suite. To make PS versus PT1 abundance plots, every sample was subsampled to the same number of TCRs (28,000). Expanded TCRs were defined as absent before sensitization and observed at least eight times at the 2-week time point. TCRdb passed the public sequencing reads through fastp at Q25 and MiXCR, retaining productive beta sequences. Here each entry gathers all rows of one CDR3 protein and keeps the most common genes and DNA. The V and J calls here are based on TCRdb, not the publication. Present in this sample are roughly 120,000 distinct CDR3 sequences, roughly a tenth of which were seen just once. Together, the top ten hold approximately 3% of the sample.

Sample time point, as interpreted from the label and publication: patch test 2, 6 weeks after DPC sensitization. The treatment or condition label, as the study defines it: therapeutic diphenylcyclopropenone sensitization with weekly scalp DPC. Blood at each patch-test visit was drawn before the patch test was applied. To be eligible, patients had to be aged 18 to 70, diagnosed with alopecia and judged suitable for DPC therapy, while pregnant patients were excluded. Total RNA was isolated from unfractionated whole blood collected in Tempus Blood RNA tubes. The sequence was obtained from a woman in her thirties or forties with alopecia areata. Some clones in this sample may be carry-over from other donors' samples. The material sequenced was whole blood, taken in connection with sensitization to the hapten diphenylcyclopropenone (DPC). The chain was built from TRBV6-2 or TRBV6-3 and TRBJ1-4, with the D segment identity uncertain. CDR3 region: CASPASDYHTTNEKLFF. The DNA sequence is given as TGTGCCAGCCCCGCTTCAGATTACCACACGACTAATGAAAAACTGTTTTTT.